This T cell receptor beta chain emerged from a study of beta chain features in type 1 diabetes. The study, taken as a whole, reports: Type 1 diabetes patients showed a moderate but significant shortening of TCRB CDR3s in all four CD4+ subsets.

Isolation of CD4+ naive, central memory, regulatory and stem cell-like memory cells was achieved by sorting via CD45RO/CCR7/CD25/CD127/CD95/CD27. All of the sorted populations showed purity greater than 98%. Germline loops: CDR1 SGDLS, CDR2 YYNGEE. V lost 0 bases and J 2 bases, leaving 5 bases between the germline ends. This CDR3 region has 13 residues. The authors reverse transcribed all of the isolated RNA, so sequencing captured expressed TCRB transcripts. Clones were read by immunoSEQ multiplex PCR, and TCRdb kept only the in-frame ones, dropping some. In the table there are approximately 170,000 clones, approximately 7.8% of which are singletons. This clone was seen a handful of times. The antigen remains unidentified. The sample carries other DNA sequences with the same CDR3.

The source material was central memory CD4+ T cells from blood. The chain recombines TRBV9 with TRBJ2-5, with D possibly being TRBD1 (5 bases). The TCR was taken from a woman aged 40 to 50 with type 1 diabetes. This CDR3 reads CASSVDRQETQYF. The CDR3 nucleotides read TGTGCCAGCAGCGTAGACAGGCAAGAGACCCAGTACTTC.